This T cell receptor (beta chain) was profiled in a study of shared clonotypes between healthy human individuals. Free of recent acute infections or vaccinations, the donors were healthy HIV-negative adults. Deep-level running was used for the assay. TCRdb's table, derived via immunoSEQ multiplex PCR, lists solely in-frame clones and lacks some. The data show 1.5 million to 1.9 million clones, around 98% seen once. This clonotype originated in a man aged 25-40 years in good health. The sample comprised naive CD4+ T cells sorted from blood. Subset of the sample: CD45RA+ positively selected.

CDR3 in amino acids: CASSVGVGAGVEEQFF. The CDR3 nucleotides read TGTGCCAGCAGCGTAGGTGTCGGAGCGGGAGTGGAAGAGCAGTTCTTC. This chain connects TRBV9 to TRBJ2-1; 8 bases are shared with TRBD2. V was clipped by 0 bases and J by 10 bases; unmatched bases: 12. CDR3 length equals 16 residues. CDR1 and CDR2 (germline): SGDLS, YYNGEE.